This T cell receptor (beta chain) was retrieved from a study of blood T cell repertoires in COVID-19 (dated by TCRdb to 2020 to 2021). In the study overall: Samples from collaborators originated in the United States, Italy and Spain and spanned both the acute and convalescent phases of COVID-19. The material from the prospective study consisted of cDNA or gDNA derived from T cells, B-cell-depleted T cells, or PBMCs. A freely available public database, intended as a resource for researchers studying the immune response to SARS-CoV-2, is where the repertoires were released. The sample metadata nearly always contained a de-identified subject ID, COVID-19 status, age in years and sex. The samples were drawn from two sources: the first 160 participants of the ongoing ImmuneRACE study, and over 1,000 subjects contributed by 6 global collaborators. Where available, HLA class I and class II types were taken from metadata supplied by the sample provider and were not determined by assay-based typing. Subjects who had been exposed to COVID-19, were actively infected with it, or had recovered from it provided the deeply sampled blood TCRbeta repertoires that made up the dataset.

Each collaborating institution followed its own protocols to collect whole blood in K2EDTA tubes. For TCRbeta analysis, collaborators shipped samples as frozen whole blood, isolated PBMCs, or DNA extracted from either of those sample types. A word on this clone: The target of this receptor is not known. The input lacks base qualities; no much larger clone sits a single base away.

The paper as a whole reports these results and caveats: Clinical and demographic metadata were provided uncurated, with the amount varying by source and participant.

The immunoSEQ Assay, a bias-controlled multiplex PCR, was used to amplify TCRbeta CDR3 regions from genomic DNA. For the original study's pipeline: The number of nucleated cells in each sample was estimated by amplification of reference gene primers within the assay. To quantify the absolute abundance of each unique TCRbeta CDR3 rearrangement, sequence reads were collapsed and filtered. For each sample, productive Simpson clonality was calculated as the square root of Simpson's diversity index over productive rearrangements. What TCRdb holds here is the immuneACCESS table cut down to in-frame rearrangements. Part of the clones is not present; checked against another copy, under half of the missing clones reflect an unresolved V gene, and the others are unexplained. V, J and clone size were drawn from that table, and D and trimming were deduced from the DNA. The sample yields roughly 53,000 clones; approximately 80% were counted once. 43% of the sample rests with the top ten.

Trimmed from V: 1 base; trimmed from J: 4 bases; junction bases lacking a gene match: 5. From a lookup of the germline V gene, CDR1 and CDR2 are SGHAT and FQNNGV. From the cysteine up to the phenylalanine, the CDR3 has a length of 16 residues. Only the CDR3 region is kept as DNA, spanning 48 bases read in frame from base 1. This sequence originates from a man between 65 and 80 years old with active or convalescent COVID-19. The chain joins TRBV11-2 to TRBJ2-2; the junction holds 8 bases that match TRBD2. The sequenced material came from peripheral blood. The DNA reads TGTGCCAGCAGCTTAGCGGGAGGGCCGGCCACCGGGGAGCTGTTTTTT. Its product reads: CASSLAGGPATGELFF.